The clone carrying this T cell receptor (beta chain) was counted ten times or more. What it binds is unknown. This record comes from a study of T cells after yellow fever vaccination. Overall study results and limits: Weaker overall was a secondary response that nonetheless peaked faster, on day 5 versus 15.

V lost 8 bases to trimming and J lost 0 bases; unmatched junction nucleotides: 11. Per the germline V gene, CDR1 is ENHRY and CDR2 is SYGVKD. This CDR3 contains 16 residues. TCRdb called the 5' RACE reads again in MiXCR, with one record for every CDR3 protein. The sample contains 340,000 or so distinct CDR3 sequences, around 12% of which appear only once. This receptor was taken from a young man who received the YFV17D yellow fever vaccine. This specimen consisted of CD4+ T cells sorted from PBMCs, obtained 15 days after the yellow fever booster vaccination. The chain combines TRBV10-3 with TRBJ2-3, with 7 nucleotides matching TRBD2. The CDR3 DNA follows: TGTGCCATCTCCCCGGCGGGGGTCAGAAGCACAGATACGCAGTATTTT. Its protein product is CAISPAGVRSTDTQYF.